These 14 T cell receptor beta chains were all obtained from the same sample, sequenced in a study of human T cells and chemical hapten exposure. The study used a library that attached unique molecular identifiers to individual cDNA molecules. TCRdb re-derived calls from the reads in MiXCR, one entry per CDR3 protein. The sample includes 100,000 to 150,000 distinct CDR3 sequences, 8.5% of them seen just once. Researchers extracted total RNA from unfractionated whole blood. What was sequenced was whole blood. Every receptor here comes from a human donor in good health. Some clones in this sample may be carry-over from other donors' samples.

Ten or more counts support this clonotype. The genes are TRBV20-1 and TRBJ2-7; 8 bases map to TRBD1. CDR3 length: 13 residues. Germline-derived CDR1 and CDR2 are DFQATT and SNEGSKA (reference sequence). V was pared by 7 bases and J by 3 bases, with 8 bases of the junction left unmatched. As DNA, the CDR3 is TGCAGTGTTCGCCGGGACAGGAGCTACGAGCAGTACTTC. This gives the protein CSVRRDRSYEQYF.

This clonotype was detected a few times. The CDR3 nucleotides read TGTGCCAGCAGCTTGGTCGGGGTCTCAGACACCGGGGAGCTGTTTTTT. Protein: CASSLVGVSDTGELFF. The V gene is TRBV5-4, the J gene TRBJ2-2; D may be TRBD2 (5 bases). The CDR3 length is 16 residues. With 0 bases removed from V and 3 bases from J, the gap between germline ends came to 12 bases. CDR1 is SGHNT, CDR2 YYREEE, per germline (reference sequence).

Ten or more counts support this clonotype. The rearrangement uses TRBV2 and TRBJ1-4; D might be TRBD1 (5 bases). This CDR3 has 17 residues. The V gene lost 6 bases and the J gene lost 0 bases, with 17 bases spanning the gap. Germline V CDR1 and CDR2: SNHLY, FYNNEI. Here the CDR3 reads CASSPLGDWPTNEKLFF. The DNA for the CDR3 is TGTGCCAGCAGCCCCCTCGGGGACTGGCCAACTAATGAAAAACTGTTTTTT.

V usage is TRBV29-1 and J usage is TRBJ1-1; the D gene is possibly TRBD1 (5 bases). Trimming removed 6 bases from V and 3 bases from J, with 14 bases in between. CDR1 is SQVTM and CDR2 is ANQGSEA in the germline V gene. This CDR3 spans 13 amino acids. The CDR3, as DNA: TGCAGCGTAGCTCCGGGACGCTACACTGAAGCTTTCTTT. It specifies CSVAPGRYTEAFF. The whole variable domain, filled in from reference TRBV29-1 and TRBJ1-1, reads SAVISQKPSRDICQRGTSLTIQCQVDSQVTMMFWYRQQPGQSLTLIATANQGSEATYESGFVIDKFPISRPNLTFSTLTVSNMSPEDSSIYLCSVAPGRYTEAFFGQGTRLTVV.

In this sample, this clonotype turned up a few times. This rearrangement joins TRBV6-5 to TRBJ2-2, with D unresolved. CDR3 length equals 13 residues. The V gene's germline CDR1 is MNHEY and CDR2 SVGAGI. The V and J ends lost 0 bases and 7 bases respectively, with 6 bases between them. CDR3 sequence: CASSYSLIGELFF. The CDR3 region has the DNA TGTGCCAGCAGTTACTCGTTGATCGGGGAGCTGTTTTTT.

Concerning this clonotype: The junction shows a germline mismatch at one end, possibly a read error. The rearrangement joins TRBV7-2 to TRBJ2-7; 10 bases fit TRBD2. The CDR3 totals 16 residues. Germline V lookup: CDR1 SGHTA, CDR2 FQGNSA. CDR3 region: CVSSSRTGLASREQYF. CDR3 nucleotide sequence: TGTGTCAGCAGCTCTAGGACGGGACTAGCGTCTCGGGAGCAGTACTTC.

The gene calls are TRBV5-4 and TRBJ2-5; D may be TRBD1 or TRBD2 (5 bases each). The CDR3 extends over 18 amino acids. Germline CDR1 reads SGHNT; CDR2 reads YYREEE (reference sequence). V lost 7 bases to trimming and J lost 0 bases, with 25 bases between them. CDR3 sequence: CASRGGPIGEGNQETQYF. The CDR3 DNA follows: TGTGCCAGCCGTGGGGGACCTATAGGAGAGGGAAACCAAGAGACCCAGTACTTC.

This clonotype appeared a few times. The J gene is TRBJ2-5, the V gene TRBV3-1; a possible D gene is TRBD2 (5 bases). Trimming removed 1 base at V and 6 bases at J, with 18 bases between. Germline V gene sequence: CDR1 LGHDT, CDR2 YNNKEL (reference sequence). CDR3 length: 16 amino acids. Here the CDR3 DNA reads TGTGCCAGCAGCCAAGTCTCCAGCGGAGTAAGAAAGACCCAGTACTTC. Its translation: CASSQVSSGVRKTQYF.

This clonotype was detected only a few times. The CDR3 is CASSLEARVHEQYF. The CDR3 region has the DNA TGTGCCAGCAGCTTGGAGGCCAGGGTCCACGAGCAGTACTTC. The V and J genes are TRBV5-4 and TRBJ2-7; tentatively, D is TRBD1 (5 bases). Trimming took 0 bases from V and 5 from J, leaving 12 bases between them. CDR3 length: 14 amino acids. Per germline, CDR1 SGHNT and CDR2 YYREEE (reference sequence).

This clonotype was detected a few times. The chain has TRBV4-1 and TRBJ2-7; perhaps TRBD2 as D (6 bases). The germline gives CDR1 MGHRA, CDR2 YSYEKL. Trimming stripped 2 bases from V and 5 bases from J, with 10 bases between. The length of the CDR3 is 13 residues. The CDR3 region is CASSQTGAHEQYF. DNA for the CDR3: TGCGCCAGCAGCCAAACGGGAGCCCACGAGCAGTACTTC.

The chain recombines TRBV3-1 with TRBJ1-4; TRBD1 aligns across 9 bases. V gave up 3 bases and J gave up 8 bases; unmatched junction bases: 4. Germline CDR1 and CDR2: LGHDT and YNNKEL (reference sequence). The CDR3 loop spans 14 amino acids. CDR3 in amino acids: CASSQDRGNEKLFF. The CDR3 region has the DNA TGTGCCAGCAGCCAGGACAGGGGAAACGAAAAACTGTTTTTT.

This clonotype was recorded many times. The V call is TRBV6-5, the J call TRBJ2-6, with 9 bases fitting TRBD1. The J segment lost 0 bases and the V segment lost 10 bases, leaving 10 bases of the junction unmatched. The CDR3 runs to 17 residues. CDR1 and CDR2 (germline): MNHEY, SVGAGI. The CDR3 nucleotides are TGTGCCAATCTACCGGGACAGGGAAGCTCTGGGGCCAACGTCCTGACTTTC. Protein: CANLPGQGSSGANVLTF.

This rearrangement joins TRBV12-3 or TRBV12-4 to TRBJ2-1; D not certain. Between the trimmed V and J ends, which lost 6 bases and 0 bases, there was a span of 9 bases. The CDR3 consists of 14 residues. CDR3 loop: CASRAGSSYNEQFF. As DNA, the CDR3 is TGTGCCAGCAGGGCCGGTAGCTCCTACAATGAGCAGTTCTTC.

This clonotype was found a few times. The chain combines TRBV7-9 with TRBJ2-3, with 9 nucleotides matching TRBD2. The CDR3 sequence is 17 residues long. V lost 5 bases, J lost 4 bases, and 13 bases stayed unmatched. Germline-derived CDR1 and CDR2 are SEHNR and FQNEAQ (reference sequence). Written as DNA, the CDR3 is TGTGCCAGCAGCACCTGGGTTAGCGGGAGAAATGCAGATACGCAGTATTTT. It translates to CASSTWVSGRNADTQYF. The full variable domain, in which reference TRBV7-9 and TRBJ2-3 provide the parts outside the CDR3, is DTGVSQNPRHKITKRGQNVTFRCDPISEHNRLYWYRQTLGQGPEFLTYFQNEAQLEKSRLLSDRFSAERPKGSFSTLEIQRTEQGDSAMYLCASSTWVSGRNADTQYFGPGTRLTVL.